This T cell receptor (beta chain) appears in the sequencing data of a study of T cells in Graves' hyperthyroidism and ophthalmopathy. Germline trimming cut 4 bases from V and 6 bases from J; bases unmatched to any gene: 16. Germline V gene data show CDR1 as SGHRS and CDR2 as YFSETQ. This CDR3 comprises 18 residues. Patients aged 18 to 65 had newly diagnosed hyperthyroidism of under 2 months' duration. The CDR3 regions of TCR beta were amplified from RNA transcripts. The HTBI set primed first-round TCR CDR3 RT-PCR. TCRdb re-called the multiplex PCR reads through MiXCR, storing one row per CDR3 protein. The data show over 550,000 distinct CDR3 sequences, 16% seen once. Many counts were recorded for this clonotype. Its target is unknown. Study-wide findings and caveats: Blood also showed most of the thyroid clonotypes that were expanded above 0.001. Ophthalmopathy was predicted by the model a median of roughly 6.6 months ahead of onset.

This chain links TRBV5-1 with TRBJ2-1; 10 nucleotides align to TRBD1. The clonotype originates from a woman aged 18-35 years with Graves' hyperthyroidism. Specimen: blood. CDR3 sequence reads: CASSPGTGAGGGTNEQFF. The CDR3 DNA sequence: TGCGCCAGCAGCCCCGGGACAGGGGCGGGCGGGGGGACCAATGAGCAGTTCTTC.